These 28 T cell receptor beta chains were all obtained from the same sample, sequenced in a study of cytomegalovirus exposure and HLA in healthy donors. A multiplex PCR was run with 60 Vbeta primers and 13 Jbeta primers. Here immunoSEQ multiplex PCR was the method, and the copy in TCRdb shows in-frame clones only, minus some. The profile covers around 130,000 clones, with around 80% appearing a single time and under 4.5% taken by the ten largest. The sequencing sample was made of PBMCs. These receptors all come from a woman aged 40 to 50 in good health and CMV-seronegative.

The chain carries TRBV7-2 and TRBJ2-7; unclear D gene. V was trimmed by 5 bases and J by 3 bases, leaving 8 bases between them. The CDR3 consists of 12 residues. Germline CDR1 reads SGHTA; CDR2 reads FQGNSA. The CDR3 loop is CASSLRFYEQYF. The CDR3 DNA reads TGTGCCAGCAGCCTTCGGTTCTACGAGCAGTACTTC.

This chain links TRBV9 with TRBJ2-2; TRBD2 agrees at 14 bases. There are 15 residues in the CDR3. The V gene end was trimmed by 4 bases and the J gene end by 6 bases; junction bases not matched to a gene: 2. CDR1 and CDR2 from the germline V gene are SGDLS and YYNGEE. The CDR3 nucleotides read TGTGCCAGCAGCCAGGGACTAGCGGGAGCCGGGGAGCTGTTTTTT. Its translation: CASSQGLAGAGELFF.

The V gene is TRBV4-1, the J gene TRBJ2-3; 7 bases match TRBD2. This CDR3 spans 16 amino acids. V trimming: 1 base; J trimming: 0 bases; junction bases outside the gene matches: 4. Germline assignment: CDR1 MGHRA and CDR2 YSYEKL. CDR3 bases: TGCGCCAGCAGCCAAGGGCTAGCGGCTAGCACAGATACGCAGTATTTT. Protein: CASSQGLAASTDTQYF.

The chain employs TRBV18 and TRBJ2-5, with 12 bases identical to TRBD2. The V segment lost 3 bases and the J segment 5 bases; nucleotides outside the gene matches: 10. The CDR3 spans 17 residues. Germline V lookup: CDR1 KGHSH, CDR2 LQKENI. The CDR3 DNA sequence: TGTGCCAGCTCACCTTTGGGGACTAGCGGGCCTTCTGAGACCCAGTACTTC. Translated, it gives CASSPLGTSGPSETQYF.

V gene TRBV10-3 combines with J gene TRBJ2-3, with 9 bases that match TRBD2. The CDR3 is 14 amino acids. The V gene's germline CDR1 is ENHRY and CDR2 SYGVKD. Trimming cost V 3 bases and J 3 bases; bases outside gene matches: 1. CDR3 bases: TGTGCCATCAGTGATGCGGGAGGGACAGATACGCAGTATTTT. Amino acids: CAISDAGGTDTQYF.

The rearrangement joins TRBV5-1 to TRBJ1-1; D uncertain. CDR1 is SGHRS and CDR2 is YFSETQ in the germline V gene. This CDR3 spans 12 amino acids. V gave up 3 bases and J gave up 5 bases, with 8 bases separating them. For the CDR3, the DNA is TGCGCCAGCAGCTGGGCGGGGACTGAAGCTTTCTTT. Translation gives CASSWAGTEAFF.

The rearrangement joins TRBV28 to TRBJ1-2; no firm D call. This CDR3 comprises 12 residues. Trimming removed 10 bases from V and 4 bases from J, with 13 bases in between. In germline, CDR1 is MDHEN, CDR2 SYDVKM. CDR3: CAIEESAYGYTF. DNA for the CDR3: TGTGCCATCGAAGAGAGTGCCTATGGCTACACCTTC.

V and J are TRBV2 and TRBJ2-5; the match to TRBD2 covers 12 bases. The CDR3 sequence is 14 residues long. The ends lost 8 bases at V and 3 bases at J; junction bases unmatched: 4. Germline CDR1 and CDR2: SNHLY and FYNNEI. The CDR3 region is CASARTSGKETQYF. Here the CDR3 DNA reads TGTGCCAGCGCCAGGACTAGCGGGAAAGAGACCCAGTACTTC.

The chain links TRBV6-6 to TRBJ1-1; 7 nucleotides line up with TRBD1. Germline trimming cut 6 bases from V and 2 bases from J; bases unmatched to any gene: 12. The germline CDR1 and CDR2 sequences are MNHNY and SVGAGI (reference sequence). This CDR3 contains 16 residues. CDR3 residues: CASRPPTGTANTEAFF. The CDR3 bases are TGTGCCAGCAGGCCTCCCACCGGGACAGCAAACACTGAAGCTTTCTTT.

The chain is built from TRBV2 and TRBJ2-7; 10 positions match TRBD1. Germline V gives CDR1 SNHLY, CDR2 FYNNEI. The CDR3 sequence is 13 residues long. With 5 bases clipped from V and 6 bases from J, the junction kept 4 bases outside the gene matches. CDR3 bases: TGTGCCAGCAGTTTAGGACAGGGGGGCGAGCAGTACTTC. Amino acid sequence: CASSLGQGGEQYF.

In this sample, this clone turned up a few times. The CDR3 reads CASSQGSTGATEAFF. In DNA, the CDR3 is TGTGCCAGCAGCCAAGGTTCGACAGGGGCCACTGAAGCTTTCTTT. The chain joins TRBV4-2 to TRBJ1-1; 8 bases align to TRBD1. The germline V gene has CDR1 LGHNA and CDR2 YNFKEQ. This CDR3 is 15 amino acids long. V dropped 1 base and J dropped 4; count of bases not matched to a gene: 5.

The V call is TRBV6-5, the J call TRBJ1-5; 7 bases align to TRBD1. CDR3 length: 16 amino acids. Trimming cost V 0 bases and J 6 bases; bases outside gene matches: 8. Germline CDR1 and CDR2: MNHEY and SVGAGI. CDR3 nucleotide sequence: TGTGCCAGCAGTTACTCAGGCAGGGGGGTCGGTCAGCCCCAGCATTTT. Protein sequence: CASSYSGRGVGQPQHF.

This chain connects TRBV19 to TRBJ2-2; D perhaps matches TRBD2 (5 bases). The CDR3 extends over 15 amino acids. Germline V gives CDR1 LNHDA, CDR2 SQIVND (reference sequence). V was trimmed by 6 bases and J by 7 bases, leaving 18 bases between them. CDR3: CASRISEGAGGELFF. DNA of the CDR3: TGTGCCAGTAGAATCAGTGAGGGCGCCGGCGGGGAGCTGTTTTTT.

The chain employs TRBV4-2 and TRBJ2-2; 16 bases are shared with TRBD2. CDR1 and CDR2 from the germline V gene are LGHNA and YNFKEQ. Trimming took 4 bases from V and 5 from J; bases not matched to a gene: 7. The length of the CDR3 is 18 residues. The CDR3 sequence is CASSLGLAGGPGTGELFF. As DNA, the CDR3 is TGTGCCAGCAGCCTGGGACTAGCGGGGGGGCCAGGTACCGGGGAGCTGTTTTTT.

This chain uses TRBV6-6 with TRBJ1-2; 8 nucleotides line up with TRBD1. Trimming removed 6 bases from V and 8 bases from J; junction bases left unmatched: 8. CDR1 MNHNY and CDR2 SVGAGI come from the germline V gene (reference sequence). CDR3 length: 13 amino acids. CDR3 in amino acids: CASRPQGARGYTF. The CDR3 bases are TGTGCCAGCAGACCTCAGGGGGCGCGCGGCTACACCTTC.

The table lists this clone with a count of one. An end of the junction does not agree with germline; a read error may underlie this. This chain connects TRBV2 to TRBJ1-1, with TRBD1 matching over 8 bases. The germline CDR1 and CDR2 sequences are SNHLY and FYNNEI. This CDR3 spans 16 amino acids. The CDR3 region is CARREETGEVGTEAFF. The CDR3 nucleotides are TGTGCCCGCAGAGAAGAGACAGGGGAAGTTGGAACTGAAGCTTTCTTT.

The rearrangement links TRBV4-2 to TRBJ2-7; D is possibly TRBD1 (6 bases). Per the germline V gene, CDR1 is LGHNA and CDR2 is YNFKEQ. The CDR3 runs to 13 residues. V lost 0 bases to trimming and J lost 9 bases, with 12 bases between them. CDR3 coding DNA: TGTGCCAGCAGCCAAGATCTTCAGGGGTGGCAGTACTTC. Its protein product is CASSQDLQGWQYF.

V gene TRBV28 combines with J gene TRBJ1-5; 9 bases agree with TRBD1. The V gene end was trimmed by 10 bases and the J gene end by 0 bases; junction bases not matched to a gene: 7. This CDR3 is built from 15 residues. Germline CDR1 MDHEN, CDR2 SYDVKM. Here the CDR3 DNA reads TGTGCCACCCAGGACAGGGGATATAGCAATCAGCCCCAGCATTTT. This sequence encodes CATQDRGYSNQPQHF.

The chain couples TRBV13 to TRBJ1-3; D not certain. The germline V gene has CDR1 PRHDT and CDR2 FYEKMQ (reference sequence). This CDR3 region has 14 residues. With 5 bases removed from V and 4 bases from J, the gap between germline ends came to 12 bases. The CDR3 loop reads CASSRGWGGNTIYF. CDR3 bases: TGTGCCAGCAGCCGAGGGTGGGGAGGAAACACCATATATTTT.

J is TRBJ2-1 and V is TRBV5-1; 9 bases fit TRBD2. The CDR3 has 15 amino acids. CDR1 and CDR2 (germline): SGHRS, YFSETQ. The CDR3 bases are TGCGCTCCGAGCCGGGTAGTAGCGGGAGTGAATGAGCAGTTCTTC. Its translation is CAPSRVVAGVNEQFF.

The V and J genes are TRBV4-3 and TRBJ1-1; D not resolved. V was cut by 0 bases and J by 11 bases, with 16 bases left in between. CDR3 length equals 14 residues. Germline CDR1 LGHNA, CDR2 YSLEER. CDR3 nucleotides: TGCGCCAGCAGCCAAGATGGTGTTTACGGGGAGGCTTTCTTT. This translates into CASSQDGVYGEAFF.

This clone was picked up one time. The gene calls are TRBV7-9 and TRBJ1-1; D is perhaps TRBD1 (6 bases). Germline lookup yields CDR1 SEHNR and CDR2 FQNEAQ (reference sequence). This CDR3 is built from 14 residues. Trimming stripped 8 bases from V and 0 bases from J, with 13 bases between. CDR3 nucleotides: TGTGCCAGCGAACAGGGTTGGATGAACACTGAAGCTTTCTTT. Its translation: CASEQGWMNTEAFF.

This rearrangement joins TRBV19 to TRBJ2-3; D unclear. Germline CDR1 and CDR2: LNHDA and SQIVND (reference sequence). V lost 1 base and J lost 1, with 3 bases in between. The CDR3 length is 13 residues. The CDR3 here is CASSIGGTDTQYF. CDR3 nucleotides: TGTGCCAGTAGTATAGGCGGCACAGATACGCAGTATTTT.

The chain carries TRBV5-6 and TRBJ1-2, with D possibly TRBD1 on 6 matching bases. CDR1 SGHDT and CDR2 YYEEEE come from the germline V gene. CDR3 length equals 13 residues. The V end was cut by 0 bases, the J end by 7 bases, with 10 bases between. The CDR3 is CASSLGGRGGYTF. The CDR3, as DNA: TGTGCCAGCAGCTTGGGTGGCAGGGGTGGCTACACCTTC.

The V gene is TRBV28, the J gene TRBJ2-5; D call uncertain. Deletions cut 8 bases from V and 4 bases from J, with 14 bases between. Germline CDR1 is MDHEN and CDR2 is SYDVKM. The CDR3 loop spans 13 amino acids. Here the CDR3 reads CASSSLRPETQYF. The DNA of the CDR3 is TGTGCCAGCTCCTCTTTGAGGCCAGAGACCCAGTACTTC.

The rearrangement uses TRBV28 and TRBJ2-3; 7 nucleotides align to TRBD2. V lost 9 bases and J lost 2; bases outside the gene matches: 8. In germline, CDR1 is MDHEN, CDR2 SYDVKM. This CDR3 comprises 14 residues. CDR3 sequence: CASKERDLTDTQYF. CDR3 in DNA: TGTGCCAGTAAAGAGCGGGACCTCACAGATACGCAGTATTTT. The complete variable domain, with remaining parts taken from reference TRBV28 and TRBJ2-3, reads DVKVTQSSRYLVKRTGEKVFLECVQDMDHENMFWYRQDPGLGLRLIYFSYDVKMKEKGDIPEGYSVSREKKERFSLILESASTNQTSMYLCASKERDLTDTQYFGPGTRLTVL.

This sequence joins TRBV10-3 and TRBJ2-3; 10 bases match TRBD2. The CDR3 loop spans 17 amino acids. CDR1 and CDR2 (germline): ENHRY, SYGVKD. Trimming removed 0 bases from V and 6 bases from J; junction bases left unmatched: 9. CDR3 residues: CAISESGSGGSADTQYF. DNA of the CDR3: TGTGCCATCAGTGAGTCGGGTAGCGGGGGGTCAGCGGATACGCAGTATTTT.

In DNA form, the CDR3 reads TGTGCCAGCAGTCTGGAACAGGGGGGTTTCTATGGCTACACCTTC. Protein sequence: CASSLEQGGFYGYTF. J is TRBJ1-2 and V is TRBV27; 8 bases fit TRBD1. Germline assignment: CDR1 MNHEY and CDR2 SMNVEV (reference sequence). There are 15 residues in the CDR3. The trim removed 5 bases at V and 4 bases at J, leaving 9 bases unmatched.